This entry lists 5 T cell receptor beta chains sequenced from one sample in a study of spatial heterogeneity in lung cancer. Study conclusions and caveats: The number of expanded tumor alpha and beta chains correlated with mutation number.

TCRdb reanalysed the 5' RACE reads using MiXCR and keeps one entry per CDR3 protein. The sample contains fewer than 15,000 distinct CDR3 sequences, 3% to 4% of which appear only once. The time point here: sample taken at primary tumor resection. Antigens for these TCRs are unknown. The sample was lung tumor tissue, taken at surgery. These receptors originate from a male donor with early-stage non-small cell lung cancer.

The table lists this clonotype with many counts. The genes are TRBV12-3 or TRBV12-4 and TRBJ2-4, with D unclear. The V end lost 5 bases, the J end lost 3 bases, and 11 bases lay between the germline ends. The CDR3 loop spans 14 amino acids. Here the CDR3 reads CASSSVVGKNIQYF. The CDR3 region has the DNA TGTGCCAGCAGTAGCGTAGTCGGCAAAAACATTCAGTACTTC.

This clonotype was detected many times. The gene calls are TRBV2 and TRBJ2-1, with TRBD2 matching 13 bases. V was clipped by 0 bases and J by 7 bases; unmatched bases: 9. Germline CDR1 is SNHLY and CDR2 is FYNNEI. The CDR3 length is 18 residues. The CDR3 loop is CASSEAGLAGAPKNEQFF. CDR3 bases: TGTGCCAGCAGTGAAGCAGGACTAGCGGGGGCCCCTAAGAATGAGCAGTTCTTC. Variable domain in full (rest from reference TRBV2 and TRBJ2-1): EPEVTQTPSHQVTQMGQEVILRCVPISNHLYFYWYRQILGQKVEFLVSFYNNEISEKSEIFDDQFSVERPDGSNFTLKIRSTKLEDSAMYFCASSEAGLAGAPKNEQFFGPGTRLTVL.

This clonotype has ten or more counts. The CDR3 DNA follows: TGTGCCAGCAGATTCTCCGGGACAGGGTCTAATGAAAAACTGTTTTTT. Protein sequence: CASRFSGTGSNEKLFF. The V gene is TRBV7-9, the J gene TRBJ1-4; 9 bases line up with TRBD1. Germline V lookup: CDR1 SEHNR, CDR2 FQNEAQ (reference sequence). V was clipped by 6 bases and J by 3 bases; unmatched bases: 8. CDR3 size: 16 residues.

Many counts were recorded for this clonotype. The CDR3 DNA reads as TGTGCCAGCAGCTGGGGGCCGAGCACAGATACGCAGTATTTT. Translated, it gives CASSWGPSTDTQYF. This chain links TRBV7-2 with TRBJ2-3; possibly TRBD1 for D (6 bases). The CDR3 length is 14 residues. V was cut by 4 bases and J by 0 bases, with 8 bases left in between. The germline V gene has CDR1 SGHTA and CDR2 FQGNSA.

Regarding this clonotype: A much larger clone is a single base away; this may be a read error. The chain links TRBV12-3 or TRBV12-4 to TRBJ1-1; D is uncertain. The ends were cut back, 3 bases at V and 2 bases at J, with 7 bases in the middle. The CDR3 contains 13 residues. The CDR3: CASSFISNTEAFF. DNA of the CDR3: TGTGCCAGCAGTTTTATATCCAACACTGAAGCTTTCTTT.